This TCR beta chain was recorded in a study of shared clonotypes between healthy human individuals. Study-level background: There were three CD4 naive, three CD4 memory, two CD8 naive and one CD8 memory plates per donor. Study-level findings and limits: Naive subsets generally had larger estimated richness than memory subsets. Blood was the only sampled material, and tissue repertoires likely differ.

Study donors comprised healthy, HIV-negative adults devoid of recent acute infection or vaccination. In the case of this clone: Its matching antigen is unknown.

Here immunoSEQ multiplex PCR was the method, and the copy in TCRdb shows in-frame clones only, minus some. The table lists some 2,500,000 clones, around 90% of them singletons. Sequencing input: naive CD4+ T cells from PBMCs. Stated subset: CD45RA+ positively selected. The TCR originated in a man between 18 and 35 years old in good health. Some clones in this sample may be carry-over from other donors' samples.

Written as DNA, the CDR3 is TGTGCCAGCTCACCGGCGGGGCTCGACACTGAAGCTTTCTTT. It encodes CASSPAGLDTEAFF. The chain recombines TRBV18 with TRBJ1-1; D may be TRBD1 (5 bases). Trimming took 3 bases from V and 3 from J, leaving 11 bases between them. CDR1 and CDR2 (germline): KGHSH, LQKENI. The CDR3 loop spans 14 amino acids.